One sample yielded the 9 T cell receptor beta chains listed below, sequenced in a study of CD8 T cells in Susac syndrome (dated by TCRdb to the late 2010s). Libraries were made using the immunoSEQ multiplex PCR assay. RNA was extracted using the RNeasy kit, and about 0.45 to 1 ug of the RNA was reverse transcribed with random hexamers. The public reads were run again by TCRdb, first through fastp at Q25 and then through MiXCR, and only productive beta chains were kept. Rows matching on CDR3 protein sequence are summarized as one entry with the most common DNA and genes. This sample lists approximately 76,000 distinct CDR3 sequences; approximately 95% were detected once. The ten largest clonotypes hold about 0.4% of the sample. The specimen sequenced was CD8+ T cells from PBMCs. These receptors originate from a human donor with multiple sclerosis.

V is TRBV4-2 and J is TRBJ1-1, with 7 bases matching TRBD1. Per germline, CDR1 LGHNA and CDR2 YNFKEQ. The CDR3 consists of 14 residues. The J segment lost 4 bases and the V segment lost 2 bases, leaving 4 bases of the junction unmatched. CDR3 protein: CASSQLTGTTEAFF. In DNA, the CDR3 is TGTGCCAGCAGCCAACTGACAGGGACCACTGAAGCTTTCTTT.

This chain joins TRBV10-2 and TRBJ2-5, with 7 bases fitting TRBD1. Germline CDR1 reads WSHSY; CDR2 reads SAAADI. V shed 8 bases and J 1 base; nucleotides not matched to a gene: 4. CDR3 length equals 13 residues. This chain's CDR3 is CASRGTAQETQYF. The CDR3 nucleotides are TGCGCCAGCCGAGGGACAGCCCAAGAGACCCAGTACTTC.

The V gene is TRBV5-4, the J gene TRBJ2-7; TRBD1 matches 8 bases. Germline values: CDR1 SGHNT, CDR2 YYREEE (reference sequence). Unmatched junction bases numbered 5, after V lost 0 bases and J lost 6 bases. The CDR3 has 14 residues. CDR3 amino acids: CASSLGGQGSEQYF. The CDR3 DNA sequence: TGTGCCAGCAGCTTGGGTGGACAGGGAAGCGAGCAGTACTTC.

A single count supports this clonotype. In nucleotides, the CDR3 is TGTGCCAGCAGTGAAGGACCCGAGGGGGAGACCCAGTACTTC. The encoded protein is CASSEGPEGETQYF. The V gene is TRBV6-4, the J gene TRBJ2-5; the D call may be TRBD1 or TRBD2 (5 bases each). The germline CDR1 and CDR2 sequences are MRHNA and SNTAGT. Trimming left V 3 bases short and J 5 bases short, with 13 bases between. The CDR3 length is 14 residues.

This sequence joins TRBV6-2 or TRBV6-3 and TRBJ2-5; D ambiguous. V lost 2 bases and J lost 6, with 4 bases in between. Germline V CDR1 and CDR2: MNHEY, SVGEGT. The CDR3 is 11 amino acids. The CDR3, as DNA: TGTGCCAGCAGTTACGCGAAGACCCAGTACTTC. Its translation is CASSYAKTQYF.

This chain links TRBV7-9 with TRBJ2-6, with unresolved D. The CDR3 contains 15 residues. V was pared by 2 bases and J by 2 bases, with 7 bases between. Germline V gene data show CDR1 as SEHNR and CDR2 as FQNEAQ (reference sequence). The CDR3 DNA follows: TGTGCCAGCAGCTTACCCTCCGCTGGGGCCAACGTCCTGACTTTC. Translated: CASSLPSAGANVLTF.

The genes are TRBV29-1 and TRBJ1-2; TRBD1 matches 7 bases. J gave up 5 bases and V 4 bases, and 13 bases lay outside the gene matches. This CDR3 region has 15 residues. Germline V gives CDR1 SQVTM, CDR2 ANQGSEA. The CDR3 DNA sequence: TGCAGCGTTGTGGGGGAGGGACAGACCTATTATGGCTACACCTTC. It codes for CSVVGEGQTYYGYTF.

The V call is TRBV19, the J call TRBJ1-3; D gene unclear. The CDR3 loop spans 12 amino acids. Per germline, CDR1 LNHDA and CDR2 SQIVND (reference sequence). Trimming pared 9 bases from V and 1 base from J, leaving 7 bases between. The CDR3 protein is CASRLSGNTIYF. The DNA of the CDR3 is TGTGCCAGCCGACTTTCTGGAAACACCATATATTTT. Complete variable domain (other parts from reference TRBV19 and TRBJ1-3): DGGITQSPKYLFRKEGQNVTLSCEQNLNHDAMYWYRQDPGQGLRLIYYSQIVNDFQKGDIAEGYSVSREKKESFPLTVTSAQKNPTAFYLCASRLSGNTIYFGEGSWLTVV.

J is TRBJ2-7 and V is TRBV6-2 or TRBV6-3, with D perhaps TRBD2 (6 bases). The CDR3 spans 14 residues. The V gene's germline CDR1 is MNHEY and CDR2 SVGEGT. Trimming took 2 bases from V and 3 from J, leaving 11 bases between them. CDR3 in amino acids: CASSYAGLGYEQYF. Written as DNA, the CDR3 is TGTGCCAGCAGTTACGCGGGGTTGGGCTACGAGCAGTACTTC.